This T cell receptor (beta chain) comes out of a study of cytomegalovirus exposure and HLA in healthy donors. Study-wide background: About 80 million unique TCR sequences came from HLA-typed donors in an early release.

The V gene's germline CDR1 is SGHRS and CDR2 YFSETQ. Trimming pared 0 bases from V and 4 bases from J, leaving 21 bases between. The CDR3 sequence is 18 residues long. PCR employed 60 Vbeta and 13 Jbeta primers. Assay used: immunoSEQ multiplex PCR; TCRdb lists only in-frame clones, some missing. The sample has some 180,000 clones; about 80% are singletons. The clonotype comes from a man between 18 and 35 years old in good health and CMV-seronegative. The sequenced sample was PBMCs. This rearrangement joins TRBV5-1 to TRBJ2-3; D might be TRBD2 (5 bases). The CDR3 spells CASSLAPNTRYPADTQYF. The CDR3 DNA follows: TGCGCCAGCAGCTTGGCCCCAAACACTAGATATCCGGCAGATACGCAGTATTTT.